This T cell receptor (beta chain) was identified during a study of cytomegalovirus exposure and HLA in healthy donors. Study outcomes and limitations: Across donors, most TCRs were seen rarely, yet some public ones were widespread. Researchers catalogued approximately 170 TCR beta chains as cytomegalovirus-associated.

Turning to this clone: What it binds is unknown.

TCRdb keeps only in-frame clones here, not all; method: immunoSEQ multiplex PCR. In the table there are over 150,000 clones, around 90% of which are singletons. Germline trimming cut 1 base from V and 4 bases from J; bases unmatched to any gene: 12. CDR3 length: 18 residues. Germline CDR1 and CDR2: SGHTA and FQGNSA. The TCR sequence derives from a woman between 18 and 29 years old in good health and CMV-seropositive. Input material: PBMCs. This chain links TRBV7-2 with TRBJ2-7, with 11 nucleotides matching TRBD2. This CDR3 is CASSLGGGLAGGSYEQYF. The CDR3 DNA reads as TGTGCCAGCAGCTTAGGAGGGGGGCTAGCGGGAGGTTCTTACGAGCAGTACTTC.